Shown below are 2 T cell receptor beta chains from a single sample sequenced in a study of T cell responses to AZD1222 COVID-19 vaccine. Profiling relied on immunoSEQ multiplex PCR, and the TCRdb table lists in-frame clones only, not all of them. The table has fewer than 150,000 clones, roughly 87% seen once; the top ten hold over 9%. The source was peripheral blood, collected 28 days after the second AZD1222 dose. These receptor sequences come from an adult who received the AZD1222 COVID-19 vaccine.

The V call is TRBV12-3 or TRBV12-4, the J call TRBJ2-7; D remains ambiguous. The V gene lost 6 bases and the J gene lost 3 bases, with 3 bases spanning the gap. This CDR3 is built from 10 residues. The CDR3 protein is CASRRYEQYF. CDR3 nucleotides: TGTGCCAGCAGACGCTACGAGCAGTACTTC.

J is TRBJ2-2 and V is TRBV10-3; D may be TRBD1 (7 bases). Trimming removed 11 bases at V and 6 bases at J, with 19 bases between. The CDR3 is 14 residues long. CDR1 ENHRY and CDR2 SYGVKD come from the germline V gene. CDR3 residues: CAVTRGPRAGELFF. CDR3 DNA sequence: TGTGCCGTGACTAGGGGGCCTCGGGCCGGGGAGCTGTTTTTT.